The entry that follows covers one T cell receptor beta chain sequence. Its antigen is not known. V shed 3 bases and J 6 bases; nucleotides not matched to a gene: 3. Germline V CDR1 and CDR2: SGHRS, YFSETQ. The CDR3 runs 13 residues. Method: immunoSEQ multiplex PCR; TCRdb's copy keeps in-frame clones and lacks some. The table has approximately 120,000 clones, 89% seen once. This sample was included in a study of T cell responses to AZD1222 COVID-19 vaccine. Study outcomes and limitations: Distributed over spike, vaccine-associated CD4 TCRs predominated at 160-218 and 743-854. Recipients of two AZD1222 doses showed rising Spike-specific TCR breadth and depth. Donors were mostly white British, more females; clonal diversity possibly underestimated.

The TCR comes from an adult in good health. Material: peripheral blood, obtained on day 0 of AZD1222 vaccination. V usage is TRBV5-1 and J usage is TRBJ1-2; TRBD1 aligns across 9 bases. CDR3 in amino acids: CASSSGTGNGYTF. The CDR3 DNA reads as TGCGCCAGCAGCTCCGGGACAGGGAATGGCTACACCTTC.